The 22 T cell receptor beta chains in this list originate from one sample, sequenced in a study of cytomegalovirus exposure and HLA in healthy donors. 13 Jbeta primers and 60 Vbeta primers were used for the PCR. Repertoires were generated with immunoSEQ multiplex PCR, while TCRdb's copy carries only in-frame clones and drops some. The sample lists more than 150,000 clones, more than 75% occurring once. The material sequenced was PBMCs. The receptor set was obtained from a young woman in good health and CMV-seronegative.

V gene TRBV14 combines with J gene TRBJ2-3; perhaps TRBD1 as D (6 bases). V was pared by 0 bases and J by 5 bases, with 9 bases between. There are 14 residues in the CDR3. CDR1 and CDR2 from the germline V gene are SGHDN and FVKESK. The CDR3 DNA reads TGTGCCAGCAGCCAAGAGTTCAGGGGAGATACGCAGTATTTT. The encoded protein is CASSQEFRGDTQYF. Supplemented by reference TRBV14 and TRBJ2-3, the full variable domain reads EAGVTQFPSHSVIEKGQTVTLRCDPISGHDNLYWYRRVMGKEIKFLLHFVKESKQDESGMPNNRFLAERTGGTYSTLKVQPAELEDSGVYFCASSQEFRGDTQYFGPGTRLTVL.

V gene TRBV5-4 combines with J gene TRBJ1-2; the D is unclear. The CDR3 spans 13 residues. V dropped 1 base and J dropped 8 bases, with 12 bases sitting between them. Germline V gene sequence: CDR1 SGHNT, CDR2 YYREEE (reference sequence). The CDR3 bases are TGTGCCAGCAGCTTGTTCCCGGTTGTGGGCTACACCTTC. Translation: CASSLFPVVGYTF.

This clone was counted a single time. The rearrangement uses TRBV10-3 and TRBJ2-6, with D maybe TRBD2 (7 bases). V lost 6 bases and J 2 bases, leaving 14 bases between the germline ends. The CDR3 has 16 residues. CDR1 and CDR2 (germline): ENHRY, SYGVKD. This CDR3 reads CAISPQGGAGANVLTF. Here the CDR3 DNA reads TGTGCCATCAGCCCACAGGGAGGGGCTGGGGCCAACGTCCTGACTTTC.

This clone was seen a single time. The rearrangement joins TRBV7-8 to TRBJ1-1, with D maybe TRBD1 (6 bases). In germline, CDR1 is SGHVS, CDR2 FQNEAQ. Trimming shortened V by 5 bases and J by 4 bases, and 11 bases separated the two germline ends. CDR3 length equals 13 residues. Here the CDR3 reads CASSPTGVTEAFF. The DNA of the CDR3 is TGTGCCAGCAGCCCGACAGGAGTCACTGAAGCTTTCTTT. Full variable domain (outside the CDR3, taken from reference TRBV7-8 and TRBJ1-1): GAGVSQSPRYKVAKRGQDVALRCDPISGHVSLFWYQQALGQGPEFLTYFQNEAQLDKSGLPSDRFFAERPEGSVSTLKIQRTQQEDSAVYLCASSPTGVTEAFFGQGTRLTVV.

This clone was counted only a few times. The chain couples TRBV13 to TRBJ2-2; 12 bases are shared with TRBD2. Germline CDR1 is PRHDT and CDR2 is FYEKMQ (reference sequence). CDR3 length: 15 amino acids. Trimming took 6 bases from V and 7 from J; bases not matched to a gene: 6. Here the CDR3 DNA reads TGTGCCAGCAGATCTAGCGGGGGGGCCGACGGGGAGCTGTTTTTT. Residues: CASRSSGGADGELFF.

This chain links TRBV30 with TRBJ2-7, with a possible D match to TRBD1 (6 bases). CDR3 length: 13 amino acids. From germline, CDR1 is GTSNPN and CDR2 SVGIG (reference sequence). Trimming cost V 0 bases and J 5 bases, with 11 bases left between them. The CDR3 reads CAWSVGTPNEQYF. CDR3 bases: TGTGCCTGGAGTGTGGGGACACCTAACGAGCAGTACTTC.

The chain employs TRBV11-2 and TRBJ2-5; D remains unclear. In germline, CDR1 is SGHAT, CDR2 FQNNGV. The CDR3 runs 14 residues. The germline V and J ends were trimmed by 5 bases and 2 bases, with 12 bases remaining between them. CDR3 bases: TGTGCCAGCAGCCCCAGGCCACAGCAAGAGACCCAGTACTTC. Translating it yields CASSPRPQQETQYF.

This sequence joins TRBV10-1 and TRBJ1-2; 10 bases match TRBD1. This CDR3 has 15 amino acids. The germline V gene encodes CDR1 WNHNN and CDR2 SYGVQD (reference sequence). V trimming: 4 bases; J trimming: 8 bases; junction bases outside the gene matches: 10. The CDR3 reads CASSAPGQGLSGYTF. The CDR3 coding sequence is TGCGCCAGCAGTGCGCCGGGACAGGGGTTGTCCGGCTACACCTTC.

This clone was seen more than once but under ten times. This chain uses TRBV5-4 with TRBJ1-2; D is perhaps TRBD1 (6 bases). The CDR3 is 12 amino acids. Trimming cost V 2 bases and J 6 bases, with 8 bases left between them. CDR1 and CDR2 from the germline V gene are SGHNT and YYREEE (reference sequence). CDR3 DNA: TGTGCCAGCAGCTTTCGGACAGATGGCTACACCTTC. Translated, it gives CASSFRTDGYTF.

The gene calls are TRBV27 and TRBJ2-1; D might be TRBD2 (6 bases). This CDR3 region has 16 residues. Trimming took 5 bases from V and 0 from J, leaving 14 bases between them. Germline loops: CDR1 MNHEY, CDR2 SMNVEV (reference sequence). The CDR3 coding sequence is TGTGCCAGCAGTATTAGCGGACCGAGCTCCTACAATGAGCAGTTCTTC. Protein sequence: CASSISGPSSYNEQFF.

V usage is TRBV28 and J usage is TRBJ2-5; weak D call: TRBD1 (5 bases). The CDR3 is made up of 15 amino acids. CDR1 is MDHEN, CDR2 SYDVKM, per germline. The V and J ends lost 5 bases and 3 bases respectively, with 16 bases between them. CDR3: CASSPQGRAKETQYF. CDR3 nucleotides: TGTGCCAGCAGTCCCCAGGGTCGAGCCAAAGAGACCCAGTACTTC.

This clone has only one observation. The V call is TRBV18, the J call TRBJ2-5; D is possibly TRBD2 (6 bases). CDR3 length equals 14 residues. Per the germline V gene, CDR1 is KGHSH and CDR2 is LQKENI. Trimming took off 6 bases at V and 5 bases at J, with 16 bases between the two ends. CDR3 sequence: CASSESGYLETQYF. The CDR3 DNA sequence: TGTGCCAGCTCGGAAAGCGGGTACCTCGAGACCCAGTACTTC.

The V and J genes are TRBV30 and TRBJ2-5, with a tentative D call TRBD1 (6 bases). Trimming stripped 2 bases from V and 3 bases from J, with 7 bases between. The CDR3 runs to 12 residues. The germline V gene encodes CDR1 GTSNPN and CDR2 SVGIG (reference sequence). Written as DNA, the CDR3 is TGTGCCTGGAGTCCAGGGGAAGAGACCCAGTACTTC. Encoded protein: CAWSPGEETQYF.

The chain joins TRBV6-5 to TRBJ1-5; D possibly corresponds to TRBD1 (5 bases). V was clipped by 6 bases and J by 4 bases, with 16 bases between them. The germline CDR1 and CDR2 sequences are MNHEY and SVGAGI. This CDR3 has 15 residues. In DNA form, the CDR3 reads TGTGCCAGCAGCCCCGCGGAGGAGGGGAATCAGCCCCAGCATTTT. Translated, it gives CASSPAEEGNQPQHF.

The J gene is TRBJ2-7, the V gene TRBV29-1; D may be TRBD1 (5 bases). Trimming removed 1 base at V and 6 bases at J, with 22 bases between. From germline, CDR1 is SQVTM and CDR2 ANQGSEA. CDR3 size: 16 residues. This chain's CDR3 is CSVEAPGFLVGIEQYF. The CDR3 nucleotides read TGCAGCGTTGAAGCTCCAGGGTTCCTAGTCGGTATCGAGCAGTACTTC.

This chain links TRBV9 with TRBJ2-1, with unresolved D. V lost 3 bases and J 0 bases, leaving 10 bases between the germline ends. CDR1 and CDR2 (germline): SGDLS, YYNGEE. This CDR3 is built from 15 residues. CDR3 sequence reads: CASSAPASSYNEQFF. CDR3 sequence (DNA): TGTGCCAGCAGCGCTCCAGCGAGCTCCTACAATGAGCAGTTCTTC.

This chain connects TRBV4-1 to TRBJ1-3, with a possible D match to TRBD1 (6 bases). The germline gives CDR1 MGHRA, CDR2 YSYEKL. The CDR3 has 17 residues. V shed 1 base and J shed 4 bases, with 17 bases lying between them. CDR3 loop: CASSQAPTGTKGNTIYF. Written as DNA, the CDR3 is TGCGCCAGCAGCCAAGCCCCAACAGGGACAAAAGGAAACACCATATATTTT.

V usage is TRBV29-1 and J usage is TRBJ2-5, with 10 bases matching TRBD1. The CDR3 is made up of 13 amino acids. The V gene's germline CDR1 is SQVTM and CDR2 ANQGSEA. V dropped 7 bases and J dropped 5; count of bases not matched to a gene: 7. DNA for the CDR3: TGCAGCGGGGAGGGACAGGGGCGGGAGACCCAGTACTTC. This encodes CSGEGQGRETQYF.

The chain carries TRBV7-9 and TRBJ1-2, with 7 bases fitting TRBD1. The CDR3 is 13 amino acids. Germline V CDR1 and CDR2: SEHNR, FQNEAQ (reference sequence). V gave up 4 bases and J gave up 5 bases; unmatched junction bases: 4. CDR3: CASSSRDSYGYTF. In DNA form, the CDR3 reads TGTGCCAGCAGCTCCCGGGACAGTTATGGCTACACCTTC.

The chain couples TRBV18 to TRBJ1-1; 7 bases fit TRBD1. Germline trimming cut 2 bases from V and 1 base from J; bases unmatched to any gene: 1. The CDR3 sequence is 14 residues long. CDR1 and CDR2 from the germline V gene are KGHSH and LQKENI. The CDR3 DNA follows: TGTGCCAGCTCACCAGGGGACAGGAACACTGAAGCTTTCTTT. It is translated as CASSPGDRNTEAFF.

The chain links TRBV13 to TRBJ2-2; 9 nucleotides align to TRBD1. Looked up from germline, CDR1 is PRHDT and CDR2 is FYEKMQ (reference sequence). The length of the CDR3 is 14 residues. Germline trimming cut 6 bases from V and 3 bases from J; bases unmatched to any gene: 2. CDR3 nucleotide sequence: TGTGCCAGCAGGCGGACAGGGGACACCGGGGAGCTGTTTTTT. Translating it yields CASRRTGDTGELFF. Looking up the rest from reference TRBV13 and TRBJ2-2 gives the full variable domain: AAGVIQSPRHLIKEKRETATLKCYPIPRHDTVYWYQQGPGQDPQFLISFYEKMQSDKGSIPDRFSAQQFSDYHSELNMSSLELGDSALYFCASRRTGDTGELFFGEGSRLTVL.

Comment on this clone: A junction end diverges from the germline sequence, so it may reflect a read error. The chain employs TRBV10-1 and TRBJ2-5; maybe TRBD1 (7 bases). Germline CDR1 is WNHNN and CDR2 is SYGVQD (reference sequence). This CDR3 has 13 residues. The CDR3 nucleotides are TGCGCCAGCATGAGGGGGCGGGAAGTCCCCAGGGACTTC. It yields the protein CASMRGREVPRDF.